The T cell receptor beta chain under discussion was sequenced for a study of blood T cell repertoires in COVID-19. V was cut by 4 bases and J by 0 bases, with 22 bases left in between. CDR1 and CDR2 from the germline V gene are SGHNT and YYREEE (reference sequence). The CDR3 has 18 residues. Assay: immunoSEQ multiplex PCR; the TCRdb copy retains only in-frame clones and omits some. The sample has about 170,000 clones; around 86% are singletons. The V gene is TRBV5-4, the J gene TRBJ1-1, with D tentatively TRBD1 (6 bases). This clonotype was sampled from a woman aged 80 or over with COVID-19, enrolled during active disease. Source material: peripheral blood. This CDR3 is CASSPGTTGALMNTEAFF. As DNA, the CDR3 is TGTGCCAGCAGCCCAGGGACGACAGGCGCATTAATGAACACTGAAGCTTTCTTT.